This T cell receptor beta chain is drawn from a study of blood T cell repertoires in COVID-19. Study context: Samples came from the United States, Italy and Spain, spanning acute and convalescent COVID-19. Sources were T cells, B-cell-depleted T cells, or PBMCs; the material itself was cDNA or gDNA.

A Seattle source enrolled patients during active infection and followed them longitudinally. This clone was observed a single time. As processed by the authors: Cell counts per sample came from amplifying reference gene primers. This table comes from immunoSEQ multiplex PCR, and its TCRdb copy is limited to in-frame clones, with some not included. The DNA was the basis for D and trimming; V, J and clone size are from that table. The table includes roughly 87,000 clones, about 85% detected once. Sequenced: peripheral blood. The TCR was taken from a woman at least 80 years old with COVID-19, enrolled during active disease.

Here the CDR3 reads CASSFQRLQETQYF. The CDR3 DNA is TGCGCCAGCAGCTTTCAGCGATTGCAGGAGACCCAGTACTTC. The chain links TRBV5-1 to TRBJ2-5; D not resolved. Germline values: CDR1 SGHRS, CDR2 YFSETQ. The V end lost 2 bases, the J end lost 5 bases, and 13 bases lay between the germline ends. This CDR3 contains 14 residues.